This entry features one TCR beta chain sequence. The data stem from a study of CD8+ T cells in alopecia areata. CDR1 is ENHRY and CDR2 is SYGVKD in the germline V gene. The CDR3 covers 12 residues. V was trimmed by 11 bases and J by 5 bases, leaving 16 bases between them. Sequencing relied on a cDNA template that was reverse transcribed from extracted RNA. Produced via immunoSEQ multiplex PCR; TCRdb's table is partial and in-frame only. The data show around 300,000 clones, with over 45% seen just once and around 0.92% held by the top ten. Treatment defined: oral pan-JAK inhibitor, 5-10 mg twice daily. Sampling of alopecia areata patients yielded lesional scalp punch biopsies as well as peripheral blood. Sorting of PBMCs yielded the CD4+ and CD8+ T cells.

The specimen was CD4+ T cells sorted from blood, collected around week 54, from a patient treated with tofacitinib. This TCR came from a human donor with alopecia areata. The rearrangement joins TRBV10-3 to TRBJ2-7, with D tentatively TRBD1 or TRBD2 (5 bases each). In nucleotides, the CDR3 is TGTGCCGCAGGGCAGGGACCCCACGAGCAGTACTTC. The encoded protein is CAAGQGPHEQYF.